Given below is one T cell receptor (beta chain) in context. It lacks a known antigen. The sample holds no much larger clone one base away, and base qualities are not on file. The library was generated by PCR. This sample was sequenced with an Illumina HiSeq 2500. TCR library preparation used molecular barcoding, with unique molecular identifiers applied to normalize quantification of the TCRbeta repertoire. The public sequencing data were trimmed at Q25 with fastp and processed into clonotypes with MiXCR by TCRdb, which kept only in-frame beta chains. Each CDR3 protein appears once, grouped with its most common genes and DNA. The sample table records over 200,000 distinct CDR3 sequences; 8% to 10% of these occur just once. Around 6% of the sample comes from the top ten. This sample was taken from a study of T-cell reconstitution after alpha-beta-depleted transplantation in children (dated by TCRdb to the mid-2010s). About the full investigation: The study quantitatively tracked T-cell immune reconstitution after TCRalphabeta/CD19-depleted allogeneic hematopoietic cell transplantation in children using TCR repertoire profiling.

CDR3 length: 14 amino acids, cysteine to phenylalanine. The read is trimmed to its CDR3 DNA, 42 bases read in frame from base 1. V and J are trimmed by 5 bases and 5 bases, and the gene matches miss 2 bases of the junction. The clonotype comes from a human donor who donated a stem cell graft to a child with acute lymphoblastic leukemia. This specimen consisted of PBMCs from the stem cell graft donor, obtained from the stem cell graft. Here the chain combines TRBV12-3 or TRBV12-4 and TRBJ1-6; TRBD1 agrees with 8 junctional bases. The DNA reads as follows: TGTGCCAGCAGTCCGACAGGGGATAATTCACCCCTCCACTTT. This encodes CASSPTGDNSPLHF.